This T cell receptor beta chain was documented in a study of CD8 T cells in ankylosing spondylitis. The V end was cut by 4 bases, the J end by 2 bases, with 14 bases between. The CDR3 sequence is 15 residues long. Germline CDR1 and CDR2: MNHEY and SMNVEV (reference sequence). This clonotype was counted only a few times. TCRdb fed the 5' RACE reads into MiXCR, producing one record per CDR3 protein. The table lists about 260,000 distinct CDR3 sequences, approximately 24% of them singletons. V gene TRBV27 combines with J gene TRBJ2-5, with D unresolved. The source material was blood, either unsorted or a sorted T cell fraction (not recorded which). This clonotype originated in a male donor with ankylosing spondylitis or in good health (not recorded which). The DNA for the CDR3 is TGTGCCAGCAGTTACCCTCTTCCAGGACAAGAGACCCAGTACTTC. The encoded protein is CASSYPLPGQETQYF.